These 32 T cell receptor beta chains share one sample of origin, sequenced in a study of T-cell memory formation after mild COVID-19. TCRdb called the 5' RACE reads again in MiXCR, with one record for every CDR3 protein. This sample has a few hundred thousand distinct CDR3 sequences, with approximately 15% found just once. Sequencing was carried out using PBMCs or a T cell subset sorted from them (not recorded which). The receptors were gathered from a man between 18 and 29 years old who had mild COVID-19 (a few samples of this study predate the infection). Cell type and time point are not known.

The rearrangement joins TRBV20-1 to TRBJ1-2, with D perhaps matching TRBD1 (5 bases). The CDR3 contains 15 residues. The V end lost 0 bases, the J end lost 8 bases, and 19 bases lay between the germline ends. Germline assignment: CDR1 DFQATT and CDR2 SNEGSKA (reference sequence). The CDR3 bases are TGCAGTGCTAGAGATTCGTCCCAGGGAAATAAAGGCTACACCTTC. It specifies CSARDSSQGNKGYTF.

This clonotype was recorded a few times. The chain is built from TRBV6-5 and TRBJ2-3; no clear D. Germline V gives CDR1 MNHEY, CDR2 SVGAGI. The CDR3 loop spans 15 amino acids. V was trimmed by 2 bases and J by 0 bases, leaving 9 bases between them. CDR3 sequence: CASSYVTASTDTQYF. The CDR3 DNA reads TGTGCCAGCAGTTACGTAACAGCTAGCACAGATACGCAGTATTTT.

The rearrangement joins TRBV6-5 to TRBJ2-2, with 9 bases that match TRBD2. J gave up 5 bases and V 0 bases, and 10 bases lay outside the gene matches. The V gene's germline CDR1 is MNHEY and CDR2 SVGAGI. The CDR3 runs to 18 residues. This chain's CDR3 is CASSYSVWASGDTGELFF. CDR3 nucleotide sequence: TGTGCCAGCAGTTACTCGGTTTGGGCTAGCGGGGATACCGGGGAGCTGTTTTTT.

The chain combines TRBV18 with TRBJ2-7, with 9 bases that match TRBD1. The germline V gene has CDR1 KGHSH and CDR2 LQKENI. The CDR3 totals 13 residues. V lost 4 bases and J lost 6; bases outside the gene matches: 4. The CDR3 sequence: CASSRDRGAEQYV. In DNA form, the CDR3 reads TGTGCCAGCTCACGTGACAGGGGGGCCGAGCAGTACGTC.

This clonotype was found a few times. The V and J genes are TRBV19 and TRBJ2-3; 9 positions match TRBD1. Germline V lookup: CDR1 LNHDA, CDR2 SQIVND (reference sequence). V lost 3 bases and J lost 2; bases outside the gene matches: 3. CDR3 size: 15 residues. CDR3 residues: CASSIWTGVTDTQYF. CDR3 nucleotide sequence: TGTGCCAGTAGTATCTGGACAGGGGTCACAGATACGCAGTATTTT.

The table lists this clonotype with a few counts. CDR3 bases: TGCGCCAGCAGCTTGGAGGTTGAACAATCTGAAGCTTTCTTT. It translates to CASSLEVEQSEAFF. The chain employs TRBV5-1 and TRBJ1-1; D remains ambiguous. The CDR3 runs 14 residues. The germline V gene has CDR1 SGHRS and CDR2 YFSETQ. V was pared by 0 bases and J by 6 bases, with 12 bases between.

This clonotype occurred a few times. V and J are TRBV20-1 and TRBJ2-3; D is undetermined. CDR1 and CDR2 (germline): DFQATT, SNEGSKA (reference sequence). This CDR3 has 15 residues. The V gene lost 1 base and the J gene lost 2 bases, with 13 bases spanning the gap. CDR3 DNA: TGCAGTGCTAGAGGGATATTCCAGGCCACAGATACGCAGTATTTT. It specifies CSARGIFQATDTQYF.

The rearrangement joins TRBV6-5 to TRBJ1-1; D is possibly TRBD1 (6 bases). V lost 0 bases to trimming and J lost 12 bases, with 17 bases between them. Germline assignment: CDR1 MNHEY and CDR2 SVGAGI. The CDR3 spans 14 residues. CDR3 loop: CASSYSMLDRKTFF. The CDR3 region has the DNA TGTGCCAGCAGTTACTCGATGTTAGACAGGAAAACTTTCTTT.

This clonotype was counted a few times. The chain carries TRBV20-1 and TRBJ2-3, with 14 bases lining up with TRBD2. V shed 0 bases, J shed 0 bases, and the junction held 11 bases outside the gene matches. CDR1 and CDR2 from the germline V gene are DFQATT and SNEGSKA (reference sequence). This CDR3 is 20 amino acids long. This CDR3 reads CSAREEFGLAGGPSTDTQYF. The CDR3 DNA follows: TGCAGTGCTAGAGAGGAGTTTGGACTAGCGGGGGGCCCTAGCACAGATACGCAGTATTTT.

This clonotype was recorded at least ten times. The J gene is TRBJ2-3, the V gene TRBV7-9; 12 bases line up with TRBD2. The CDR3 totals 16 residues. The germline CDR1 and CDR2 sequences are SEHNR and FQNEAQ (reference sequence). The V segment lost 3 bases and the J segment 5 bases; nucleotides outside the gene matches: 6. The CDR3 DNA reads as TGTGCCAGCAGCTTGGCCCTAGCGGGGGGGCAAGATACGCAGTATTTT. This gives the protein CASSLALAGGQDTQYF.

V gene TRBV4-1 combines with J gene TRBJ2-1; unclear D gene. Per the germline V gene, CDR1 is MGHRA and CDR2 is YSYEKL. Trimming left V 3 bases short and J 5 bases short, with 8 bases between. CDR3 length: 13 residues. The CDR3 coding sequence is TGCGCCAGCAGCCACGCAAACGACAATGAGCAGTTCTTC. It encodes CASSHANDNEQFF.

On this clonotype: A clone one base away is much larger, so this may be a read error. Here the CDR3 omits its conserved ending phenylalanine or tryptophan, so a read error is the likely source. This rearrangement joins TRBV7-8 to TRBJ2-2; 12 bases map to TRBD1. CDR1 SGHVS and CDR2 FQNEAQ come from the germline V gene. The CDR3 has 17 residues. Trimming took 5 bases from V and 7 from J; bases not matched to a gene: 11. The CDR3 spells CASSIPGQGASGGELFV. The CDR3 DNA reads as TGTGCCAGCAGCATCCCGGGACAGGGGGCAAGTGGCGGGGAGCTGTTTGTT.

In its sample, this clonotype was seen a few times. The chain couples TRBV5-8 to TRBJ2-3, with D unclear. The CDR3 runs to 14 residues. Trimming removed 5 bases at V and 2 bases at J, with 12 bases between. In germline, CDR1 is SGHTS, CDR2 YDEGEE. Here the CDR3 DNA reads TGTGCCAGCAGAAGGACCAGCCCCACAGATACGCAGTATTTT. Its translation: CASRRTSPTDTQYF.

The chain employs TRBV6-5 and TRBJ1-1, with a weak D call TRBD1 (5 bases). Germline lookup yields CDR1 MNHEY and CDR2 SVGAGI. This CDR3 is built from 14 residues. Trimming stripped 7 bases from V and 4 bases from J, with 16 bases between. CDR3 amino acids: CASMTRQQSTEAFF. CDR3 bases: TGTGCCAGCATGACCCGACAGCAGTCCACTGAAGCTTTCTTT.

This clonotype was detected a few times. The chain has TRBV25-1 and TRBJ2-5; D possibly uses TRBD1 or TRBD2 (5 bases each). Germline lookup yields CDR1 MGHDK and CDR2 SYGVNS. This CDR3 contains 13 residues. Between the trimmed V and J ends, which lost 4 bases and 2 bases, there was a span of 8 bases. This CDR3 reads CASSVGVQETQYF. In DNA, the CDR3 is TGTGCCAGCAGTGTGGGGGTTCAAGAGACCCAGTACTTC.

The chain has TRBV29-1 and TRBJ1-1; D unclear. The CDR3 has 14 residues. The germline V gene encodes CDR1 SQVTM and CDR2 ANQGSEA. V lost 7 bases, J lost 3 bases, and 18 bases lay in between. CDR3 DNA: TGCAGCGCTAACCCTCTGGGGTCTGACACTGAAGCTTTCTTT. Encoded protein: CSANPLGSDTEAFF.

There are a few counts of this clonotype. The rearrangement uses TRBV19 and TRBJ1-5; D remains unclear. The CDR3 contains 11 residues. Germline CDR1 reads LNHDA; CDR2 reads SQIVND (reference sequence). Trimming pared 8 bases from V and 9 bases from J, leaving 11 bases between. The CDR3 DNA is TGTGCCAGTGGTCTCCTGGGGCCCCAGCATTTT. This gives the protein CASGLLGPQHF.

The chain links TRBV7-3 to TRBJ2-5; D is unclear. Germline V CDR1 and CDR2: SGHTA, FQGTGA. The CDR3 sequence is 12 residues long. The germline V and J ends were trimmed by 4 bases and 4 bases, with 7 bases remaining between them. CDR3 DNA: TGTGCCAGCAGCTCGGACCTAGAGACCCAGTACTTC. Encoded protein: CASSSDLETQYF.

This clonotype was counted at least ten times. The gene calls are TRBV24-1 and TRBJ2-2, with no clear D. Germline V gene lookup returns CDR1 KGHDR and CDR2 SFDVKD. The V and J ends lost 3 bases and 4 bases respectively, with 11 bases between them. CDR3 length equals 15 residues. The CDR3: CATSDRTEPTGELFF. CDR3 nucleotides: TGTGCCACCAGTGATAGGACCGAACCCACCGGGGAGCTGTTTTTT.

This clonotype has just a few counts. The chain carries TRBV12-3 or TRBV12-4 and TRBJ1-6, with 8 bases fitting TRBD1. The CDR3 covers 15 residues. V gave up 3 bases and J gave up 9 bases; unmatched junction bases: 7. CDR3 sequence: CASSFSGQVRSPLHF. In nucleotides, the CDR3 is TGTGCCAGCAGTTTCTCGGGACAGGTTCGTTCACCCCTCCACTTT.

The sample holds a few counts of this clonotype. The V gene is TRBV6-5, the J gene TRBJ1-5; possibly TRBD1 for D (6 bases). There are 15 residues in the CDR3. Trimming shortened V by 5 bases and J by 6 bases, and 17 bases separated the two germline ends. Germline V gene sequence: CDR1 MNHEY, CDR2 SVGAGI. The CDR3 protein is CASSKGQGLPQPQHF. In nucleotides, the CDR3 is TGTGCCAGCAGTAAGGGGCAGGGGCTGCCTCAGCCCCAGCATTTT.

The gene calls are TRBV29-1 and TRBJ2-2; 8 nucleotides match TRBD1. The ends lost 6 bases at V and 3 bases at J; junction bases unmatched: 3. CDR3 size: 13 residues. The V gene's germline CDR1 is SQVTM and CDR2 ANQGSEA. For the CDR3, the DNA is TGCAGCGTCGACAGGGGTCACACCGGGGAGCTGTTTTTT. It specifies CSVDRGHTGELFF.

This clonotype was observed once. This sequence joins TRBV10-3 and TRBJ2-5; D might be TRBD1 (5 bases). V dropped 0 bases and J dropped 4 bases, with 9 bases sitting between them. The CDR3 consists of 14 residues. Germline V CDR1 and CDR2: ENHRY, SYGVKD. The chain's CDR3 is CAISESGVSETQYF. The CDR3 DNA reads TGTGCCATCAGTGAGTCAGGGGTATCAGAGACCCAGTACTTC.

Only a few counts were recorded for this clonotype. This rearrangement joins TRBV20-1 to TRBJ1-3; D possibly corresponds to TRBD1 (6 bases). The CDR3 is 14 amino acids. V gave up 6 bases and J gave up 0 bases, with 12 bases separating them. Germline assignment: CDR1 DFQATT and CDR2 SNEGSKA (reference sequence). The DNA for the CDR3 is TGCAGTGCATCAGGGGAACCCTCTGGAAACACCATATATTTT. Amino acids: CSASGEPSGNTIYF.

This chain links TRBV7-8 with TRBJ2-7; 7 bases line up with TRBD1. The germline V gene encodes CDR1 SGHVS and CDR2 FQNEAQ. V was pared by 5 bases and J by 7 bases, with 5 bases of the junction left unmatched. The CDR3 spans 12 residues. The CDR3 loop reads CASSTGVGEQYF. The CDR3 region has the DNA TGTGCCAGCAGCACAGGGGTCGGGGAGCAGTACTTC.

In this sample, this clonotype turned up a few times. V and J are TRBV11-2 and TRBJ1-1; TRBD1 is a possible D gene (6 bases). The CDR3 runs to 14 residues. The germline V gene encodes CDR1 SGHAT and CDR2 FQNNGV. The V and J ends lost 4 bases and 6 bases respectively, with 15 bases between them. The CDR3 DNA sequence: TGTGCCAGCAGCTCCCCCCCGGGACAAGCTGAAGCTTTCTTT. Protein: CASSSPPGQAEAFF.

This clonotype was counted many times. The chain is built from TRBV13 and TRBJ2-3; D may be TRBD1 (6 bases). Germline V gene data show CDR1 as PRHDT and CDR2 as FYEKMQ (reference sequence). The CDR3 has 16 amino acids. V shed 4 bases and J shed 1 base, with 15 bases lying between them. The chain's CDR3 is CASSSQGQLGTDTQYF. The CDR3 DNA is TGTGCCAGCAGCTCCCAAGGACAGCTGGGCACAGATACGCAGTATTTT.

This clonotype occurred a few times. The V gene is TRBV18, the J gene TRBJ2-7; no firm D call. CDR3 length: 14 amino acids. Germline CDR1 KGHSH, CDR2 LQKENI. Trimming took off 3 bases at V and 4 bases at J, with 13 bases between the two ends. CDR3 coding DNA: TGTGCCAGCTCACCGGGGATTGTGGAGTACGAGCAGTACTTC. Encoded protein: CASSPGIVEYEQYF.

The CDR3 nucleotides read TGTGCCACCAGCCGACCCCCTACAGATACGCAGTATTTT. Amino acids: CATSRPPTDTQYF. The chain couples TRBV24-1 to TRBJ2-3; D not certain. The CDR3 extends over 13 amino acids. The germline V and J ends were trimmed by 7 bases and 3 bases, with 10 bases remaining between them. The germline gives CDR1 KGHDR, CDR2 SFDVKD.

CDR3 DNA sequence: TGCGCCAGCAGCTTGACACCCACAGCTTTCTCTGGAAACACCATATATTTT. Translating it yields CASSLTPTAFSGNTIYF. The chain combines TRBV5-1 with TRBJ1-3, with no clear D. Looked up from germline, CDR1 is SGHRS and CDR2 is YFSETQ. The CDR3 sequence is 17 residues long. V was cut by 1 base and J by 0 bases, with 14 bases left in between.

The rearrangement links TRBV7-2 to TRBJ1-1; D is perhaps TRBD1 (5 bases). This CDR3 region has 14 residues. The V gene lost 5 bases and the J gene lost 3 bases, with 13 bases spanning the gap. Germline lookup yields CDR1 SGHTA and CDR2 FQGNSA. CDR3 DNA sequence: TGTGCCAGCAGCCTCTCGGACACCCACACTGAAGCTTTCTTT. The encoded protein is CASSLSDTHTEAFF.

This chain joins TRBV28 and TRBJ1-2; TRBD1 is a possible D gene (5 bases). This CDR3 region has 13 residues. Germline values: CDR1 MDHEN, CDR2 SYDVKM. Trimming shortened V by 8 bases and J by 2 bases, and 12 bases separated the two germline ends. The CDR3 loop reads CASDSTANYGYTF. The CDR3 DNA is TGTGCCAGCGATTCGACAGCAAACTATGGCTACACCTTC.